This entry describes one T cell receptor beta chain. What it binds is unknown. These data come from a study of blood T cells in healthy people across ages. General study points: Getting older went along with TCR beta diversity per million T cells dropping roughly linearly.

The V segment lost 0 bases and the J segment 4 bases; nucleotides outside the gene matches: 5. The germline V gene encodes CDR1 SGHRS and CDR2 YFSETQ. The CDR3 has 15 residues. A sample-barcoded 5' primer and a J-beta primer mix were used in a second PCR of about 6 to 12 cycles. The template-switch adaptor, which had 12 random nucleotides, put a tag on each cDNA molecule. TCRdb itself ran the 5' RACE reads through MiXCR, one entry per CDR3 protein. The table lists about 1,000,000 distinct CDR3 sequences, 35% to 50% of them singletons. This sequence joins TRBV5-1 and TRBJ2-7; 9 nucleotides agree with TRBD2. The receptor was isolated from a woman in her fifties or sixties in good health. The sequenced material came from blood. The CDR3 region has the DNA TGCGCCAGCAGCTTGGATAGCGGGAGAATGTACGAGCAGTACTTC. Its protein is CASSLDSGRMYEQYF.